The 12 T cell receptor beta chains presented below share a single source sample, sequenced in a study of blood T cell repertoires in COVID-19. TCRdb's table, derived via immunoSEQ multiplex PCR, lists solely in-frame clones and lacks some. This sample has 200,000 to 250,000 clones; approximately 87% occur once, and the top ten carry roughly 2.7%. Sequenced sample: peripheral blood. These receptors all come from a woman in her seventies with active or convalescent COVID-19.

This rearrangement joins TRBV7-8 to TRBJ1-2; D gene unclear. V shed 0 bases and J shed 4 bases, with 12 bases lying between them. CDR3 length: 15 amino acids. Germline CDR1 is SGHVS and CDR2 is FQNEAQ. CDR3 loop: CASSLAPSTSYGYTF. The CDR3 DNA reads TGTGCCAGCAGCTTAGCGCCCAGCACTAGCTATGGCTACACCTTC.

The chain joins TRBV9 to TRBJ2-2, with 8 bases matching TRBD2. J gave up 1 base and V 3 bases, and 5 bases lay outside the gene matches. This CDR3 contains 16 residues. CDR1 SGDLS and CDR2 YYNGEE come from the germline V gene. CDR3 amino acids: CASSAESGRNTGELFF. Here the CDR3 DNA reads TGTGCCAGCAGCGCAGAGAGCGGGAGGAACACCGGGGAGCTGTTTTTT.

The chain is built from TRBV7-3 and TRBJ2-1; a possible D gene is TRBD1 (5 bases). V shed 3 bases and J shed 3 bases, with 12 bases lying between them. This CDR3 region has 15 residues. The V gene's germline CDR1 is SGHTA and CDR2 FQGTGA. The DNA for the CDR3 is TGTGCCAGCAGCTTCTCCCAGGGAAGCTACAATGAGCAGTTCTTC. Amino acids: CASSFSQGSYNEQFF.

The gene calls are TRBV7-6 and TRBJ2-1; D gene uncertain. Trimming pared 1 base from V and 0 bases from J, leaving 10 bases between. CDR3 length: 16 residues. Germline V gene lookup returns CDR1 SGHVS and CDR2 FNYEAQ. Here the CDR3 reads CASSLGVASSYNEQFF. The DNA of the CDR3 is TGTGCCAGCAGCTTAGGGGTTGCTAGCTCCTACAATGAGCAGTTCTTC. The full variable domain, rest sourced from reference TRBV7-6 and TRBJ2-1, is GAGVSQSPRYKVTKRGQDVALRCDPISGHVSLYWYRQALGQGPEFLTYFNYEAQQDKSGLPNDRFSAERPEGSISTLTIQRTEQRDSAMYRCASSLGVASSYNEQFFGPGTRLTVL.

The rearrangement uses TRBV12-5 and TRBJ2-3, with 7 bases lining up with TRBD1. Germline CDR1 reads LGHNT; CDR2 reads FRNRAP. V was pared by 2 bases and J by 2 bases, with 7 bases of the junction left unmatched. The CDR3 runs to 16 residues. As DNA, the CDR3 is TGTGCTAGTGGTTTGCCCCCGGGACAGCTCACAGATACGCAGTATTTT. This translates into CASGLPPGQLTDTQYF. Using reference TRBV12-5 and TRBJ2-3 for the parts outside the CDR3, the full variable domain is DARVTQTPRHKVTEMGQEVTMRCQPILGHNTVFWYRQTMMQGLELLAYFRNRAPLDDSGMPKDRFSAEMPDATLATLKIQPSEPRDSAVYFCASGLPPGQLTDTQYFGPGTRLTVL.

This clone was found many times. The chain employs TRBV7-9 and TRBJ2-3, with D tentatively TRBD2 (5 bases). Per germline, CDR1 SEHNR and CDR2 FQNEAQ (reference sequence). V lost 2 bases, J lost 6 bases, and 18 bases lay in between. This CDR3 contains 16 residues. The CDR3 here is CASSLPGYPAGDTQYF. In DNA, the CDR3 is TGTGCCAGCAGCTTACCGGGTTACCCGGCGGGTGATACGCAGTATTTT.

This chain connects TRBV20-1 to TRBJ1-2, with D hard to call. Looked up from germline, CDR1 is DFQATT and CDR2 is SNEGSKA (reference sequence). This CDR3 has 10 amino acids. Trimming took off 4 bases at V and 4 bases at J, with 4 bases between the two ends. The CDR3, as DNA: TGCAGTGCTAATAGCTATGGCTACACCTTC. This gives the protein CSANSYGYTF.

The chain couples TRBV9 to TRBJ2-2; 11 bases fit TRBD2. Germline loops: CDR1 SGDLS, CDR2 YYNGEE. The CDR3 consists of 16 residues. V shed 0 bases, J shed 7 bases, and the junction held 5 bases outside the gene matches. In DNA form, the CDR3 reads TGTGCCAGCAGCGTAGCGACTAGCGGGGCTAGCGGGGAGCTGTTTTTT. The encoded protein is CASSVATSGASGELFF.

This clone has just one count. The chain joins TRBV27 to TRBJ2-7; TRBD1 aligns across 9 bases. CDR1 and CDR2 (germline): MNHEY, SMNVEV (reference sequence). There are 15 residues in the CDR3. Germline trimming cut 4 bases from V and 3 bases from J; bases unmatched to any gene: 7. The CDR3 bases are TGTGCCAGCAGTTGGCCGACAGGGGGAAGCTACGAGCAGTACTTC. It codes for CASSWPTGGSYEQYF.

The gene calls are TRBV19 and TRBJ1-4, with D possibly matching TRBD1 (6 bases). Germline V gene lookup returns CDR1 LNHDA and CDR2 SQIVND (reference sequence). The CDR3 is 16 residues long. The germline V and J ends were trimmed by 1 base and 8 bases, with 17 bases remaining between them. In DNA, the CDR3 is TGTGCCAGTAGTATAGTTACGGGACACTCAGGGGAAAAACTGTTTTTT. It codes for CASSIVTGHSGEKLFF. Full variable domain (missing parts from reference TRBV19 and TRBJ1-4): DGGITQSPKYLFRKEGQNVTLSCEQNLNHDAMYWYRQDPGQGLRLIYYSQIVNDFQKGDIAEGYSVSREKKESFPLTVTSAQKNPTAFYLCASSIVTGHSGEKLFFGSGTQLSVL.

This chain links TRBV10-1 with TRBJ1-3; D remains unclear. CDR3 length: 15 amino acids. V was clipped by 5 bases and J by 0 bases, with 11 bases between them. In germline, CDR1 is WNHNN, CDR2 SYGVQD (reference sequence). The CDR3 region has the DNA TGCGCCAGCAGTACCCACAGAAACTCTGGAAACACCATATATTTT. Its translation: CASSTHRNSGNTIYF.

This rearrangement joins TRBV4-1 to TRBJ1-2, with a weak D call TRBD1 (6 bases). Germline V CDR1 and CDR2: MGHRA, YSYEKL. V was shortened by 5 bases and J by 1 base, with 20 bases between the two germline ends. The CDR3 is 17 amino acids. CDR3 in DNA: TGCGCCAGCAGCGCGCGACACGGACAGTGGAATAACTATGGCTACACCTTC. Translating gives CASSARHGQWNNYGYTF.